This TCR beta chain was recorded in a study of blood T cell repertoires in COVID-19. At the level of the study: The origin of the acute and convalescent COVID-19 samples was the United States, Italy and Spain. PBMCs, B-cell-depleted T cells, or T cells provided the cDNA or gDNA that made up the material.

In the study's own analysis: Reference gene primer amplification in the assay estimated nucleated cell counts. The table came from immunoSEQ multiplex PCR; TCRdb's copy has only in-frame clones and leaves some out. The DNA gave D and trimming, while V, J and clone size come from that table. The profile shows 25,000 to 35,000 clones, approximately 86% of them singletons. This clone has a single count. The CDR3 contains 15 residues. After removal of 5 bases from V and 5 bases from J, the junction contained 10 bases not matched to a gene. Germline CDR1 is MNHEY and CDR2 is SVGAGI. The V call is TRBV6-5, the J call TRBJ2-7; TRBD1 matches 9 bases. This sequence originates from a human donor in a cohort sampled during active COVID-19. The donor label of this sample is uncertain. The specimen sequenced was peripheral blood. CDR3 in DNA: TGTGCCAGCAGTACGGGACAGGGTAGCGCGCACGAGCAGTACTTC. Protein product: CASSTGQGSAHEQYF.